The 2 T cell receptor beta chains below come from one sample, sequenced in a study of blood T cell repertoires in COVID-19. Assay: immunoSEQ multiplex PCR; the TCRdb copy retains only in-frame clones and omits some. This sample has roughly 500,000 clones, with over 75% found just once. Sequenced: peripheral blood. These receptors came from a human donor in a cohort sampled during active COVID-19.

This chain uses TRBV19 with TRBJ2-7, with no clear D. V lost 1 base and J 2 bases, leaving 12 bases between the germline ends. CDR3 length: 15 residues. Germline V gives CDR1 LNHDA, CDR2 SQIVND (reference sequence). CDR3 protein: CASSIGSDRPYEQYF. DNA of the CDR3: TGTGCCAGTAGTATAGGGAGCGATCGTCCCTACGAGCAGTACTTC.

The chain is built from TRBV6-1 and TRBJ2-6; D possibly corresponds to TRBD1 (5 bases). The CDR3 has 16 residues. From germline, CDR1 is MNHNS and CDR2 SASEGT. The V and J ends lost 2 bases and 0 bases respectively, with 8 bases between them. In DNA, the CDR3 is TGTGCCAGCAGTGAATGGGGCGTCTCTGGGGCCAACGTCCTGACTTTC. This encodes CASSEWGVSGANVLTF.